The present entry profiles one TCR beta chain with its context. Its antigen remains unidentified. Qualities for individual bases were not recorded, and no much larger clone is one base off. The library was made by the immunoSEQ multiplex PCR assay. In the paper's pipeline: A statistical classification framework was built to diagnose cytomegalovirus status from the catalog of TCR beta chain sequences. TCRdb retrieved this table from immuneACCESS and kept in-frame rearrangements only. Not all clones are present; in checked studies, unresolved V genes account for under half, and no reason is known for the remainder. V, J and clone size are taken as reported in that table, and D and trimming were inferred from the DNA itself. A total of 250,000 to 350,000 clones appear in this sample, approximately 87% of them only once. The ten top clones hold 0.92% of the sample. Separate from the approximately 730-subject first cohort, the validation cohort of about 130 subjects was the group to which the donors belonged.

The data were taken from a study of cytomegalovirus exposure and HLA in healthy donors (dated by TCRdb to about 2017). About the full investigation: A later analysis indicated that the roughly 120 validation repertoires were generated on the platform also employed for the 700 or so repertoires of the first cohort. The aim of the study was to test whether cataloging public T cell receptors could identify signatures of past pathogen exposure. A separate validation cohort of some 130 different subjects was used in addition to the roughly 700-subject first cohort. High-throughput TCR immunosequencing, statistical association of individual TCRs with disease status, and machine learning were combined to predict cytomegalovirus infection status. General study outcomes and caveats: In the study, some 180 TCR beta chains were listed as associated with cytomegalovirus. A few of the identified cytomegalovirus-associated TCR beta chains were confirmed in vitro to be specific for cytomegalovirus antigens. A later analysis lacked HLA typing for the validation cohort, so it scored co-occurrence in that cohort across all 110 or so repertoires. Of the cluster scores, 90% to 95% were above 0 in a later analysis, which found that TCRs clustered in the first cohort also tended to co-occur in the approximately 120 validation repertoires. The classifier was reported to diagnose cytomegalovirus status with high specificity and sensitivity in both the original cohort and the validation cohort. The authors suggested that the approach could potentially be extended to other disease states and immunological phenotypes. Most TCR sequences were seen in very few donors, while some public TCRs were found in many individuals.

After removal of 6 bases from V and 8 bases from J, the junction retains 10 bases not matched to a gene. The CDR3 runs 14 residues from the cysteine to the phenylalanine. CDR3 DNA only is kept here, 42 bases in frame from base 1. CDR1 and CDR2 are read off the germline V gene as MNHEY and SVGAGI. The specimen was PBMCs. The clonotype comes from a woman under 30 in good health and CMV-seronegative. The rearranged chain carries TRBV6-5 and TRBJ1-2; 9 middle bases align to TRBD1. The DNA is TGTGCCAGCAGCTTTCGGGACAGGGCGGGGGGCTACACCTTC. Translated, it reads CASSFRDRAGGYTF.